A selection of T cell receptor beta chains follows, all from one sample in a study of T cell responses to AZD1222 COVID-19 vaccine. Here immunoSEQ multiplex PCR was the method, and the copy in TCRdb shows in-frame clones only, minus some. Of about 140,000 clones listed, roughly 89% are singletons. This specimen was peripheral blood, taken 28 days after the second AZD1222 dose. These receptor sequences come from an adult who received the AZD1222 COVID-19 vaccine. CDR3s include the opening cysteine and the closing phenylalanine or tryptophan. Fields, in order: D gene, V gene, CDR3 length, J gene, clone size, CDR3 protein, CDR3 DNA. D genes are given only for firm matches. Clone size appears in some rows only: once, few, many, or a class for an expanded clone.

d_gene: -
v_gene: TRBV7-9
len: 14
j_gene: TRBJ2-1
abundance: -
CDR3aa: CASSLAGVNAEQFF
CDR3nt: TGTGCCAGCAGCTTAGCGGGAGTAAACGCTGAGCAGTTCTTC

d_gene: -
v_gene: TRBV6-5
len: 14
j_gene: TRBJ1-1
abundance: -
CDR3aa: CASSLGTEGGEAFF
CDR3nt: TGTGCCAGCAGTTTAGGGACGGAGGGAGGTGAAGCTTTCTTT

d_gene: -
v_gene: TRBV5-4
len: 18
j_gene: TRBJ2-5
abundance: -
CDR3aa: CASSWRTGAKDSKETQYF
CDR3nt: TGTGCCAGCAGCTGGAGAACGGGAGCTAAAGATTCCAAGGAGACCCAGTACTTC

d_gene: -
v_gene: TRBV2
len: 17
j_gene: TRBJ1-5
abundance: -
CDR3aa: CASSESLVAAINQPQHF
CDR3nt: TGTGCCAGCAGTGAGAGTTTGGTGGCAGCCATAAATCAGCCCCAGCATTTT

d_gene: TRBD2
v_gene: TRBV7-2
len: 16
j_gene: TRBJ2-1
abundance: -
CDR3aa: CASSLATLAGAREQFF
CDR3nt: TGTGCCAGCAGCTTAGCGACGCTAGCGGGAGCTAGGGAGCAGTTCTTC

d_gene: TRBD1
v_gene: TRBV11-2
len: 13
j_gene: TRBJ1-2
abundance: -
CDR3aa: CASSPDRRYGYTF
CDR3nt: TGTGCCAGCAGTCCGGACAGGAGATATGGCTACACCTTC

d_gene: TRBD2
v_gene: TRBV28
len: 18
j_gene: TRBJ2-7
abundance: -
CDR3aa: CASSLYREHSGISYEQYF
CDR3nt: TGTGCCAGCAGTTTATACAGGGAACATAGCGGGATCTCCTACGAGCAGTACTTC

d_gene: -
v_gene: TRBV10-3
len: 12
j_gene: TRBJ1-2
abundance: -
CDR3aa: CAISGEGPGYTF
CDR3nt: TGTGCCATCAGTGGCGAGGGGCCCGGCTACACCTTC

d_gene: TRBD1
v_gene: TRBV18
len: 14
j_gene: TRBJ2-7
abundance: once
CDR3aa: CASSPGTETYEQYF
CDR3nt: TGTGCCAGCTCACCCGGGACAGAGACCTACGAGCAGTACTTC

d_gene: -
v_gene: TRBV2
len: 13
j_gene: TRBJ1-3
abundance: -
CDR3aa: CASNTISGNTIYF
CDR3nt: TGTGCCAGCAACACAATCTCTGGAAACACCATATATTTT

d_gene: -
v_gene: TRBV6-5
len: 10
j_gene: TRBJ2-3
abundance: -
CDR3aa: CASSWDTQYF
CDR3nt: TGTGCCAGCAGTTGGGATACGCAGTATTTT

d_gene: -
v_gene: TRBV7-3
len: 13
j_gene: TRBJ1-1
abundance: -
CDR3aa: CASSLNMGGTAFF
CDR3nt: TGTGCCAGCAGCTTAAATATGGGGGGCACAGCTTTCTTT

d_gene: TRBD1
v_gene: TRBV5-1
len: 16
j_gene: TRBJ1-3
abundance: -
CDR3aa: CASSLQGPETGNTIYF
CDR3nt: TGCGCCAGCAGCTTACAGGGGCCTGAGACTGGAAACACCATATATTTT

d_gene: -
v_gene: TRBV5-1
len: 15
j_gene: TRBJ2-3
abundance: -
CDR3aa: CASSLGFGPTDTQYF
CDR3nt: TGCGCCAGCAGCTTGGGGTTCGGACCCACAGATACGCAGTATTTT

d_gene: TRBD1
v_gene: TRBV19
len: 18
j_gene: TRBJ1-2
abundance: -
CDR3aa: CASSISPGQGARIYGYTF
CDR3nt: TGTGCCAGTAGTATTTCCCCCGGACAGGGGGCGAGGATCTATGGCTACACCTTC

d_gene: -
v_gene: TRBV2
len: 18
j_gene: TRBJ1-3
abundance: -
CDR3aa: CASSRSSFGVVPGNTIYF
CDR3nt: TGTGCCAGCAGCCGAAGCAGTTTCGGGGTGGTGCCTGGAAACACCATATATTTT

d_gene: TRBD1
v_gene: TRBV28
len: 15
j_gene: TRBJ1-1
abundance: -
CDR3aa: CASTGPNRGKVEAFF
CDR3nt: TGTGCCAGCACTGGGCCCAACAGGGGGAAGGTTGAAGCTTTCTTT

d_gene: -
v_gene: TRBV18
len: 15
j_gene: TRBJ2-1
abundance: -
CDR3aa: CASDTLGNAYNEQFF
CDR3nt: TGTGCCAGCGACACCCTGGGTAATGCCTACAATGAGCAGTTCTTC

d_gene: -
v_gene: TRBV16
len: 15
j_gene: TRBJ2-3
abundance: -
CDR3aa: CASSPRGDSTDTQYF
CDR3nt: TGTGCCAGCAGCCCCCGTGGGGATAGCACAGATACGCAGTATTTT

d_gene: TRBD1
v_gene: TRBV6-6
len: 12
j_gene: TRBJ1-6
abundance: -
CDR3aa: CAGGQGNSPLHF
CDR3nt: TGTGCCGGGGGACAGGGTAATTCACCCCTCCACTTT

d_gene: -
v_gene: TRBV18
len: 16
j_gene: TRBJ1-4
abundance: -
CDR3aa: CASSPGGGLTNEKLFF
CDR3nt: TGTGCCAGCTCACCCGGCGGGGGGCTAACTAATGAAAAACTGTTTTTT

d_gene: -
v_gene: TRBV5-4
len: 14
j_gene: TRBJ2-5
abundance: -
CDR3aa: CASSPDRNQETQYF
CDR3nt: TGTGCCAGCAGCCCGGACAGAAATCAAGAGACCCAGTACTTC

d_gene: -
v_gene: TRBV14
len: 13
j_gene: TRBJ2-2
abundance: once
CDR3aa: CASSPYRTGELFF
CDR3nt: TGTGCCAGCAGCCCGTATCGGACCGGGGAGCTGTTTTTT

d_gene: -
v_gene: TRBV5-1
len: 14
j_gene: TRBJ1-1
abundance: -
CDR3aa: CASSRGGLGTEAFF
CDR3nt: TGCGCCAGCAGCCGCGGGGGGCTGGGCACTGAAGCTTTCTTT

d_gene: -
v_gene: TRBV19
len: 13
j_gene: TRBJ2-6
abundance: -
CDR3aa: CASRGSGANVLTF
CDR3nt: TGTGCCAGTAGGGGGTCCGGGGCCAACGTCCTGACTTTC

d_gene: -
v_gene: TRBV18
len: 14
j_gene: TRBJ1-5
abundance: -
CDR3aa: CASSLQGRGEAQHF
CDR3nt: TGTGCCAGCTCACTACAGGGACGCGGGGAAGCCCAGCATTTT

d_gene: TRBD1
v_gene: TRBV4-1
len: 16
j_gene: TRBJ1-3
abundance: -
CDR3aa: CASSIRDRGTGNTIYF
CDR3nt: TGCGCCAGCAGCATTCGGGACAGGGGGACTGGAAACACCATATATTTT

d_gene: -
v_gene: TRBV28
len: 12
j_gene: TRBJ1-2
abundance: -
CDR3aa: CASRTSGYGYTF
CDR3nt: TGTGCCAGCAGGACTTCAGGGTATGGCTACACCTTC

d_gene: -
v_gene: TRBV6-5
len: 13
j_gene: TRBJ1-2
abundance: -
CDR3aa: CASRQTAGYGYTF
CDR3nt: TGTGCCAGCAGACAGACAGCGGGCTATGGCTACACCTTC

d_gene: -
v_gene: TRBV10-3
len: 13
j_gene: TRBJ1-1
abundance: -
CDR3aa: CAISESRDTEAFF
CDR3nt: TGTGCCATCAGTGAGTCGCGAGACACTGAAGCTTTCTTT

d_gene: -
v_gene: TRBV7-9
len: 12
j_gene: TRBJ2-7
abundance: -
CDR3aa: CASRPVADEQYF
CDR3nt: TGTGCCAGCAGACCGGTAGCGGACGAGCAGTACTTC

d_gene: -
v_gene: TRBV7-9
len: 13
j_gene: TRBJ1-2
abundance: -
CDR3aa: CASSLGGGPGYTF
CDR3nt: TGTGCCAGCAGCTTAGGGGGCGGGCCTGGCTACACCTTC

d_gene: TRBD1
v_gene: TRBV2
len: 19
j_gene: TRBJ1-5
abundance: -
CDR3aa: CASSGGGQGAGVFDQPQHF
CDR3nt: TGTGCCAGCAGCGGCGGTGGACAGGGGGCGGGGGTTTTCGATCAGCCCCAGCATTTT

d_gene: -
v_gene: TRBV14
len: 15
j_gene: TRBJ1-2
abundance: -
CDR3aa: CASSPGQTSLYGYTF
CDR3nt: TGTGCCAGCAGCCCCGGACAGACTTCCCTCTATGGCTACACCTTC

d_gene: -
v_gene: TRBV12-3/TRBV12-4
len: 13
j_gene: TRBJ1-2
abundance: -
CDR3aa: CASRSTASYGYTF
CDR3nt: TGTGCCAGCAGGTCGACAGCTTCCTATGGCTACACCTTC

d_gene: TRBD1
v_gene: TRBV5-8
len: 14
j_gene: TRBJ1-5
abundance: -
CDR3aa: CASRDRGGNQPQHF
CDR3nt: TGTGCCAGCAGGGACAGGGGGGGCAATCAGCCCCAGCATTTT

d_gene: -
v_gene: TRBV27
len: 15
j_gene: TRBJ1-5
abundance: once
CDR3aa: CASRPGLGVDQPQHF
CDR3nt: TGTGCCAGCAGACCAGGGCTGGGAGTGGATCAGCCCCAGCATTTT

d_gene: -
v_gene: TRBV7-2
len: 15
j_gene: TRBJ1-5
abundance: -
CDR3aa: CASSQTGTSNQPQHF
CDR3nt: TGTGCCAGCAGCCAAACCGGGACGAGCAATCAGCCCCAGCATTTT

d_gene: -
v_gene: TRBV6-1
len: 17
j_gene: TRBJ1-5
abundance: -
CDR3aa: CASSDMGGAASRQPQHF
CDR3nt: TGTGCCAGCAGTGATATGGGAGGGGCAGCCTCAAGGCAGCCCCAGCATTTT

d_gene: TRBD1
v_gene: TRBV3-1/TRBV3-2
len: 16
j_gene: TRBJ1-1
abundance: -
CDR3aa: CASSQGQGGSSTEAFF
CDR3nt: TGTGCCAGCAGCCAGGGACAGGGGGGAAGTAGCACTGAAGCTTTCTTT

d_gene: TRBD1
v_gene: TRBV30
len: 18
j_gene: TRBJ2-3
abundance: -
CDR3aa: CAWSFDRPGQGATDTQYF
CDR3nt: TGTGCCTGGAGTTTCGATCGACCTGGACAGGGGGCAACAGATACGCAGTATTTT

d_gene: -
v_gene: TRBV7-9
len: 16
j_gene: TRBJ2-6
abundance: -
CDR3aa: CASSFKLGSGSNVLTF
CDR3nt: TGTGCCAGCAGCTTTAAGTTGGGGTCTGGGTCCAACGTCCTGACTTTC

d_gene: -
v_gene: TRBV25-1
len: 14
j_gene: TRBJ2-1
abundance: -
CDR3aa: CASRGAAGGDEQFF
CDR3nt: TGTGCCAGCAGGGGGGCCGCCGGCGGCGATGAGCAGTTCTTC

d_gene: -
v_gene: TRBV7-9
len: 12
j_gene: TRBJ2-3
abundance: -
CDR3aa: CASSLDTDTQYF
CDR3nt: TGTGCCAGCAGCTTAGATACAGATACGCAGTATTTT

d_gene: -
v_gene: TRBV6-4
len: 15
j_gene: TRBJ2-7
abundance: -
CDR3aa: CASSGIRAPLYEQYF
CDR3nt: TGTGCCAGCAGTGGTATCAGGGCCCCCCTATACGAGCAGTACTTC

d_gene: -
v_gene: TRBV28
len: 12
j_gene: TRBJ2-7
abundance: -
CDR3aa: CASSLSTGWQYF
CDR3nt: TGTGCCAGCAGTTTGAGTACAGGGTGGCAGTACTTC

d_gene: TRBD1
v_gene: TRBV30
len: 12
j_gene: TRBJ2-1
abundance: -
CDR3aa: CAWKQGGNEQFF
CDR3nt: TGTGCCTGGAAACAGGGGGGTAATGAGCAGTTCTTC

d_gene: TRBD1
v_gene: TRBV5-6
len: 16
j_gene: TRBJ2-1
abundance: -
CDR3aa: CASSLATGAQYNEQFF
CDR3nt: TGTGCCAGCAGCCTTGCGACAGGGGCGCAGTACAATGAGCAGTTCTTC

d_gene: -
v_gene: TRBV14
len: 18
j_gene: TRBJ2-3
abundance: -
CDR3aa: CASSQVLLDYLRTDTQYF
CDR3nt: TGTGCCAGCAGCCAAGTCCTGTTGGACTACCTTCGCACAGATACGCAGTATTTT

d_gene: -
v_gene: TRBV19
len: 15
j_gene: TRBJ2-7
abundance: -
CDR3aa: CASSPLMGSVYEQYF
CDR3nt: TGTGCCAGTAGTCCCTTGATGGGATCAGTCTACGAGCAGTACTTC

d_gene: -
v_gene: TRBV20-1
len: 11
j_gene: TRBJ1-4
abundance: -
CDR3aa: CSAQPLEKLFF
CDR3nt: TGCAGTGCTCAGCCTCTAGAAAAACTGTTTTTT

d_gene: -
v_gene: TRBV4-2
len: 14
j_gene: TRBJ2-3
abundance: -
CDR3aa: CASSLADSTDTQYF
CDR3nt: TGTGCCAGCAGCCTAGCGGATAGCACAGATACGCAGTATTTT

d_gene: -
v_gene: TRBV10-3
len: 16
j_gene: TRBJ1-1
abundance: -
CDR3aa: CAISESFRREDSEAFF
CDR3nt: TGTGCCATCAGTGAGTCTTTTCGGCGGGAGGATTCTGAAGCTTTCTTT

d_gene: TRBD1
v_gene: TRBV7-2
len: 16
j_gene: TRBJ1-2
abundance: -
CDR3aa: CASSLSSDRVHYGYTF
CDR3nt: TGTGCCAGCAGCCTATCAAGCGACAGGGTTCACTATGGCTACACCTTC

d_gene: -
v_gene: TRBV18
len: 13
j_gene: TRBJ2-3
abundance: once
CDR3aa: CASSPSNGDTQYF
CDR3nt: TGTGCCAGCTCACCCTCCAATGGGGATACGCAGTATTTT

d_gene: -
v_gene: TRBV4-1
len: 16
j_gene: TRBJ2-1
abundance: -
CDR3aa: CASSQPARAVYNEQFF
CDR3nt: TGCGCCAGCAGCCAACCGGCCAGGGCAGTCTACAATGAGCAGTTCTTC

d_gene: TRBD1
v_gene: TRBV24-1
len: 15
j_gene: TRBJ1-1
abundance: -
CDR3aa: CATRSAGTGNTEAFF
CDR3nt: TGTGCCACCAGGTCTGCCGGGACAGGGAACACTGAAGCTTTCTTT

d_gene: -
v_gene: TRBV3-1/TRBV3-2
len: 16
j_gene: TRBJ2-3
abundance: -
CDR3aa: CASSPVGATGTDTQYF
CDR3nt: TGTGCCAGCAGCCCGGTGGGGGCTACGGGCACAGATACGCAGTATTTT